A selection of T cell receptor beta chains follows, all from one sample in a study of control samples from healthy donors and cancer patients. The repertoire was sequenced with immunoSEQ multiplex PCR; TCRdb's copy has only in-frame clones and lacks some. The data hold about 82,000 clones, with 70% to 90% observed a single time. The sample consisted of blood. Receptors originate from a man aged 50 to 60 in good health. CDR3s include the opening cysteine and the closing phenylalanine or tryptophan. The D gene is left open where the match is weak. The size of a clone is reported for some rows only, either as once, few or many, or as a class for expanded clones.

TRBD2	TRBV30	.	TRBJ2-7	CAWTPAGVGVEQYF	TGTGCCTGGACCCCTGCGGGAGTAGGGGTCGAGCAGTACTTC
.	TRBV15	.	TRBJ1-2	CATSFGPITTTIEGYTF	TGTGCCACCAGCTTCGGGCCGATAACCACAACTATCGAGGGCTACACCTTC
.	TRBV7-8	.	TRBJ2-5	CASSLRGYQETQYF	TGTGCCAGCAGCTTAAGGGGATACCAAGAGACCCAGTACTTC
.	TRBV20-1	few	TRBJ1-1	CSAPVNTEAFF	TGCAGTGCTCCAGTGAACACTGAAGCTTTCTTT
TRBD2	TRBV19	few	TRBJ2-3	CASSPSGRGTDTQYF	TGTGCCAGTAGTCCCAGCGGGAGAGGCACAGATACGCAGTATTTT
.	TRBV30	.	TRBJ1-1	CAWSVGGMAEAFF	TGTGCCTGGAGTGTTGGGGGCATGGCTGAAGCTTTCTTT
TRBD2	TRBV10-3	.	TRBJ2-5	CAISAPSGGIETQYF	TGTGCCATCAGTGCTCCTAGCGGGGGGATAGAGACCCAGTACTTC
TRBD1	TRBV2	.	TRBJ1-2	CASTTGGYGYTF	TGTGCCAGCACAACAGGGGGCTATGGCTACACCTTC
TRBD1	TRBV19	.	TRBJ1-5	CASSMRGQGDQPQHF	TGTGCCAGTAGTATGAGGGGACAGGGGGACCAGCCCCAGCATTTT
TRBD1	TRBV4-3	.	TRBJ1-2	CASSQDPQGNYGYTF	TGCGCCAGCAGCCAAGATCCACAGGGGAACTATGGCTACACCTTC
TRBD2	TRBV3-1/TRBV3-2	.	TRBJ2-1	CASSGPPGLAGERQTYNEQFF	TGTGCCAGCAGCGGACCCCCGGGACTAGCGGGAGAACGTCAGACCTACAATGAGCAGTTCTTC
.	TRBV5-1	.	TRBJ1-4	CASSLSAGAAEKLFF	TGCGCCAGCAGCTTGTCAGCGGGGGCGGCTGAAAAACTGTTTTTT
TRBD2	TRBV2	.	TRBJ2-1	CASGLWLAAQFF	TGTGCCAGCGGATTATGGCTAGCGGCACAGTTCTTC
TRBD2	TRBV5-1	.	TRBJ2-3	CASSLRSGRTTDTQYF	TGCGCCAGCAGCTTGAGGAGCGGGAGGACGACAGATACGCAGTATTTT
TRBD1	TRBV6-5	.	TRBJ1-2	CASSKLQGTGYTF	TGTGCCAGCAGTAAACTACAGGGGACAGGCTACACCTTC
.	TRBV5-1	.	TRBJ2-3	CASSLGTAGSDTQYF	TGCGCCAGCAGCTTAGGGACTGCTGGGTCAGATACGCAGTATTTT
.	TRBV3-1/TRBV3-2	once	TRBJ2-3	CASSQMLGDTQYF	TGTGCCAGCAGCCAGATGCTCGGTGATACGCAGTATTTT
TRBD1	TRBV24-1	once	TRBJ1-1	CATSDSGTGGTEAFF	TGTGCCACCAGTGATTCCGGGACAGGAGGGACTGAAGCTTTCTTT
TRBD1	TRBV12-3/TRBV12-4	once	TRBJ1-1	CASRRQGATEAFF	TGTGCCAGCAGACGACAGGGGGCCACTGAAGCTTTCTTT
.	TRBV6-5	.	TRBJ1-6	CASSYSKMGGNSPLHF	TGTGCCAGCAGTTACTCGAAGATGGGGGGGAATTCACCCCTCCACTTT
.	TRBV19	.	TRBJ2-1	CASSGALYNEQFF	TGTGCCAGTAGTGGGGCCCTCTACAATGAGCAGTTCTTC
.	TRBV2	.	TRBJ2-3	CASSVSSDTQYF	TGTGCCAGCAGTGTGTCCTCAGATACGCAGTATTTT
.	TRBV7-2	.	TRBJ2-2	CASSPRRTGELFF	TGTGCCAGCAGCCCGAGGCGCACCGGGGAGCTGTTTTTT
.	TRBV4-1	.	TRBJ1-1	CASSLSGAQGTEAFF	TGCGCCAGCAGCCTAAGCGGGGCTCAAGGGACTGAAGCTTTCTTT
TRBD2	TRBV4-3	.	TRBJ2-3	CASSPYPLAGGGDTQYF	TGCGCCAGCAGCCCCTACCCACTAGCGGGAGGTGGGGATACGCAGTATTTT
.	TRBV11-2	once	TRBJ2-3	CASSLVSAFTDTQYF	TGTGCCAGCAGCTTAGTGTCGGCCTTCACAGATACGCAGTATTTT
.	TRBV6-4	.	TRBJ2-1	CASSESGTYNEQFF	TGTGCCAGCAGTGAGTCAGGGACGTACAATGAGCAGTTCTTC